The 27 T cell receptor beta chains reported below all come from one sample, sequenced in a study of blood T cell repertoires in COVID-19. Some clones are missing from TCRdb's copy, which holds only in-frame ones; the method was immunoSEQ multiplex PCR. This sample carries over 70,000 clones, 70% to 80% of them seen once, and the ten largest clones take approximately 15%. Sequencing used peripheral blood. The receptors derive from a man between 65 and 85 years old with active or convalescent COVID-19.

J is TRBJ2-3 and V is TRBV2, with TRBD2 identical over 8 bases. The germline gives CDR1 SNHLY, CDR2 FYNNEI. The CDR3 runs to 14 residues. Losses at the gene ends were 8 bases for V and 1 base for J; bases not matched to a gene: 5. The CDR3 DNA sequence: TGTGCCAGCCGTTCGGGGGGGGGCACAGATACGCAGTATTTT. Its protein product is CASRSGGGTDTQYF. Filled out from reference TRBV2 and TRBJ2-3, the complete variable domain reads EPEVTQTPSHQVTQMGQEVILRCVPISNHLYFYWYRQILGQKVEFLVSFYNNEISEKSEIFDDQFSVERPDGSNFTLKIRSTKLEDSAMYFCASRSGGGTDTQYFGPGTRLTVL.

CDR3 in DNA: TGTGCCAGCAGCTTAAGGCCGGGACAGATAGATGAAGCTTTCTTT. Amino acid sequence: CASSLRPGQIDEAFF. The rearrangement joins TRBV7-3 to TRBJ1-1; 7 bases are shared with TRBD1. Germline-derived CDR1 and CDR2 are SGHTA and FQGTGA. Unmatched junction bases numbered 9, after V lost 1 base and J lost 7 bases. The CDR3 is made up of 15 amino acids.

The V call is TRBV29-1, the J call TRBJ2-2; no firm D call. This CDR3 is built from 14 residues. Per germline, CDR1 SQVTM and CDR2 ANQGSEA. V was shortened by 4 bases and J by 2 bases, with 11 bases between the two germline ends. DNA of the CDR3: TGCAGCGTTGGTCGCCTAAGTAACACCGGGGAGCTGTTTTTT. This sequence encodes CSVGRLSNTGELFF.

This clone was recorded at least ten times. V gene TRBV2 combines with J gene TRBJ2-5; D might be TRBD1 (5 bases). CDR3 length equals 13 residues. The germline V gene encodes CDR1 SNHLY and CDR2 FYNNEI. The ends were cut back, 7 bases at V and 1 base at J, with 10 bases in the middle. The CDR3 DNA reads as TGTGCCAGCAACAGGAAACCCCAAGAGACCCAGTACTTC. It yields the protein CASNRKPQETQYF.

This clone has at least ten counts. The chain joins TRBV28 to TRBJ1-3; D perhaps matches TRBD1 (5 bases). Trimming left V 10 bases short and J 2 bases short, with 15 bases between. Germline-derived CDR1 and CDR2 are MDHEN and SYDVKM. This CDR3 contains 14 residues. CDR3: CATGGASAGNTIYF. The CDR3 region has the DNA TGTGCCACCGGAGGGGCTAGTGCTGGAAACACCATATATTTT.

Only a few counts were recorded for this clone. The J gene is TRBJ1-2, the V gene TRBV19; D is possibly TRBD1 (6 bases). There are 13 residues in the CDR3. Germline V CDR1 and CDR2: LNHDA, SQIVND (reference sequence). V gave up 11 bases and J gave up 5 bases, with 18 bases separating them. This CDR3 reads CAYGQKSSYGYTF. The CDR3 nucleotides read TGTGCCTACGGACAGAAAAGTAGTTATGGCTACACCTTC.

This clone was seen a handful of times. The V call is TRBV15, the J call TRBJ2-1; the match to TRBD1 covers 9 bases. The V gene end was trimmed by 1 base and the J gene end by 4 bases; junction bases not matched to a gene: 8. Germline values: CDR1 LNHNV, CDR2 YYDKDF (reference sequence). The CDR3 runs 17 residues. The chain's CDR3 is CATSRVVMTGGYNEQFF. CDR3 DNA: TGTGCCACCAGCAGAGTCGTTATGACAGGGGGGTACAATGAGCAGTTCTTC.

The chain joins TRBV27 to TRBJ1-1; 10 positions match TRBD1. Germline V CDR1 and CDR2: MNHEY, SMNVEV (reference sequence). CDR3 length equals 16 residues. Trimming removed 1 base from V and 2 bases from J; junction bases left unmatched: 4. This CDR3 reads CASSLFGTGANTEAFF. Written as DNA, the CDR3 is TGTGCCAGCAGTTTATTCGGGACAGGGGCAAACACTGAAGCTTTCTTT.

V is TRBV28 and J is TRBJ1-6; 7 bases are shared with TRBD1. Looked up from germline, CDR1 is MDHEN and CDR2 is SYDVKM. The CDR3 length is 14 residues. V shed 8 bases, J shed 9 bases, and the junction held 10 bases outside the gene matches. The CDR3 DNA follows: TGTGCCAGCGGATTCAGGGGGATTGGTTCACCCCTCCACTTT. Translated: CASGFRGIGSPLHF. Using reference TRBV28 and TRBJ1-6 for the parts outside the CDR3, the full variable domain is DVKVTQSSRYLVKRTGEKVFLECVQDMDHENMFWYRQDPGLGLRLIYFSYDVKMKEKGDIPEGYSVSREKKERFSLILESASTNQTSMYLCASGFRGIGSPLHFGNGTRLTVT.

The chain employs TRBV18 and TRBJ1-3; 10 bases align to TRBD1. The CDR3 is made up of 18 amino acids. Trimming cost V 6 bases and J 0 bases; bases outside gene matches: 11. From germline, CDR1 is KGHSH and CDR2 LQKENI. In DNA, the CDR3 is TGTGCCAGCTCTAACACCGGGACAGGGGCCCACTCTGGAAACACCATATATTTT. It translates to CASSNTGTGAHSGNTIYF.

The chain is built from TRBV6-5 and TRBJ2-7; TRBD1 matches 9 bases. CDR1 and CDR2 (germline): MNHEY, SVGAGI. CDR3 length equals 15 residues. Trimming took 3 bases from V and 5 from J; bases not matched to a gene: 8. The CDR3 nucleotides are TGTGCCAGCAGTTATTTCCGGGACAGGGTCAACGAGCAGTACTTC. Its translation is CASSYFRDRVNEQYF.

This chain connects TRBV7-9 to TRBJ1-5; 7 bases are a match to TRBD1. CDR3 length: 15 residues. The V and J ends lost 1 base and 3 bases, in that order; junction bases with no gene match: 3. From germline, CDR1 is SEHNR and CDR2 FQNEAQ (reference sequence). Here the CDR3 DNA reads TGTGCCAGCAGCTTAGGAGACAGGGTCAATCAGCCCCAGCATTTT. This gives the protein CASSLGDRVNQPQHF.

This clone was seen once. V usage is TRBV4-1 and J usage is TRBJ1-2; tentatively, D is TRBD1 (5 bases). The CDR3 consists of 15 residues. Germline V CDR1 and CDR2: MGHRA, YSYEKL. The ends were cut back, 0 bases at V and 4 bases at J, with 12 bases in the middle. The CDR3 spells CASSQDAVGPYGYTF. In DNA form, the CDR3 reads TGCGCCAGCAGCCAAGACGCGGTGGGGCCCTATGGCTACACCTTC.

V and J are TRBV5-1 and TRBJ2-7; 9 nucleotides align to TRBD1. Germline-derived CDR1 and CDR2 are SGHRS and YFSETQ. Germline trimming cut 2 bases from V and 6 bases from J; bases unmatched to any gene: 12. This CDR3 spans 16 amino acids. The CDR3 is CASSLHSGQGRGEQYF. CDR3 nucleotide sequence: TGCGCCAGCAGCTTACATTCTGGACAGGGGCGCGGCGAGCAGTACTTC.

The CDR3 bases are TGTGCCAGCAGTGCGTGGAGGGGGCTTTTCCCCACAGATACGCAGTATTTT. It codes for CASSAWRGLFPTDTQYF. The chain is built from TRBV6-1 and TRBJ2-3; D might be TRBD1 (7 bases). CDR3 length equals 17 residues. CDR1 is MNHNS, CDR2 SASEGT, per germline. Trimming shortened V by 4 bases and J by 2 bases, and 19 bases separated the two germline ends.

The CDR3 sequence is CSAESNEKLFF. The CDR3 bases are TGCAGTGCTGAAAGCAATGAAAAACTGTTTTTT. This chain uses TRBV20-1 with TRBJ1-4; D remains unclear. The CDR3 spans 11 residues. V shed 5 bases and J shed 5 bases, with 6 bases lying between them. Germline CDR1 and CDR2: DFQATT and SNEGSKA (reference sequence).

V and J are TRBV19 and TRBJ2-2; possible D gene TRBD1, 5 bases. CDR1 and CDR2 (germline): LNHDA, SQIVND (reference sequence). The CDR3 is made up of 12 amino acids. V shed 3 bases and J shed 6 bases, with 5 bases lying between them. The CDR3 sequence: CASSIRAGELFF. Here the CDR3 DNA reads TGTGCCAGTAGTATCAGGGCCGGGGAGCTGTTTTTT.

This chain connects TRBV6-6 to TRBJ1-2; TRBD1 matches 8 bases. Germline values: CDR1 MNHNY, CDR2 SVGAGI (reference sequence). The J segment lost 4 bases and the V segment lost 5 bases, leaving 3 bases of the junction unmatched. CDR3 length equals 13 residues. CDR3 nucleotides: TGTGCCAGCAGTAACACAGGGGGCTATGGCTACACCTTC. It is translated as CASSNTGGYGYTF.

This clone was seen only once. The chain employs TRBV5-4 and TRBJ2-7; 7 bases map to TRBD2. The CDR3 runs 14 residues. Germline CDR1 is SGHNT and CDR2 is YYREEE (reference sequence). V was pared by 5 bases and J by 6 bases, with 11 bases of the junction left unmatched. CDR3 sequence reads: CASSLGTTQGEQYF. CDR3 DNA sequence: TGTGCCAGCAGTCTTGGGACTACCCAGGGCGAGCAGTACTTC.

The rearrangement uses TRBV6-5 and TRBJ1-2, with D maybe TRBD1 (5 bases). Between the trimmed V and J ends, which lost 5 bases and 0 bases, there was a span of 7 bases. The CDR3 has 13 residues. Germline assignment: CDR1 MNHEY and CDR2 SVGAGI. The CDR3 bases are TGTGCCAGCAGTCGACAGACTAACTATGGCTACACCTTC. Translation gives CASSRQTNYGYTF.

The chain couples TRBV24-1 to TRBJ1-2; 8 bases map to TRBD1. This CDR3 spans 15 amino acids. Germline assignment: CDR1 KGHDR and CDR2 SFDVKD. Trimming cost V 6 bases and J 4 bases; bases outside gene matches: 9. Here the CDR3 DNA reads TGTGCCACCAGTCCCGGGACAGGTGGCACCTATGGCTACACCTTC. Protein sequence: CATSPGTGGTYGYTF.

V and J are TRBV7-3 and TRBJ2-2; TRBD1 matches at 7 bases. After removal of 6 bases from V and 6 bases from J, the junction contained 10 bases not matched to a gene. The CDR3 runs to 15 residues. CDR1 is SGHTA and CDR2 is FQGTGA in the germline V gene. CDR3 nucleotides: TGTGCCAGCAGTTTAGCCGACAGGGACGCCGGGGAGCTGTTTTTT. Translated, it gives CASSLADRDAGELFF.

This clone was recorded a few times. V and J are TRBV10-2 and TRBJ1-5; D may be TRBD1 (5 bases). Germline CDR1 and CDR2: WSHSY and SAAADI. V was cut by 6 bases and J by 6 bases, with 12 bases left in between. The CDR3 has 13 residues. This CDR3 reads CASSSQVGQPQHF. CDR3 coding DNA: TGCGCCAGCAGCTCACAGGTGGGTCAGCCCCAGCATTTT.

The chain uses TRBV6-5 and TRBJ1-2; D ambiguous. This CDR3 is 14 amino acids long. Germline CDR1 MNHEY, CDR2 SVGAGI. V was pared by 6 bases and J by 3 bases, with 14 bases between. The CDR3, as DNA: TGTGCCAGCAGCGCCGGGTCGACTCACTATGGCTACACCTTC. The encoded protein is CASSAGSTHYGYTF.

The chain links TRBV7-2 to TRBJ2-7; no firm D call. Germline V gene sequence: CDR1 SGHTA, CDR2 FQGNSA. Between the trimmed V and J ends, which lost 2 bases and 4 bases, there was a span of 6 bases. The CDR3 runs 12 residues. The CDR3 spells CASSLMQYEQYF. The CDR3 DNA sequence: TGTGCCAGCAGCTTAATGCAGTACGAGCAGTACTTC.

The chain has TRBV19 and TRBJ2-7; 8 nucleotides match TRBD2. The trim removed 5 bases at V and 7 bases at J, leaving 7 bases unmatched. The CDR3 has 13 residues. Germline V gene lookup returns CDR1 LNHDA and CDR2 SQIVND (reference sequence). As DNA, the CDR3 is TGTGCCAGTAGTGCCTCGGGGGGGCAAGAGCAGTACTTC. Its translation: CASSASGGQEQYF.

The CDR3 here is CASSGSGGSNEQFF. The CDR3 DNA is TGTGCCAGCAGTGGGAGCGGGGGGTCCAATGAGCAGTTCTTC. The rearrangement uses TRBV27 and TRBJ2-1; TRBD2 matches at 9 bases. The CDR3 totals 14 residues. The germline V gene has CDR1 MNHEY and CDR2 SMNVEV (reference sequence). The V and J ends lost 5 bases and 6 bases, in that order; junction bases with no gene match: 5.